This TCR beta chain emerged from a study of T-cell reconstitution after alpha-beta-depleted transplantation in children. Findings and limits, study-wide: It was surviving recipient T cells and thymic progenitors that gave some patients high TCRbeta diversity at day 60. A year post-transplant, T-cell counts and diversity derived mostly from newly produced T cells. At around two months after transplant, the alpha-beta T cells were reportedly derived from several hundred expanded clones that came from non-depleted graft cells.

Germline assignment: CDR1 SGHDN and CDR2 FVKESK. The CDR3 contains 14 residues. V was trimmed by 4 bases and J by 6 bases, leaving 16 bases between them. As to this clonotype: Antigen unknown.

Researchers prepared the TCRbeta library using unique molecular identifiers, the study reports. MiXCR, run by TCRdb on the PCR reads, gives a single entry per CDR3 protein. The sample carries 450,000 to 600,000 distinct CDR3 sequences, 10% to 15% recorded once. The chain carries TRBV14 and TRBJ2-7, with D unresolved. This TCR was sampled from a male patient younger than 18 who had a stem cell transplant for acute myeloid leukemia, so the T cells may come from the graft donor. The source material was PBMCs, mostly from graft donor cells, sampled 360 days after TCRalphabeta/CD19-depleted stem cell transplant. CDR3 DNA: TGTGCCAGCAGCCCCCGTCTACTGGCTCTCGAGCAGTACTTC. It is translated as CASSPRLLALEQYF.